This passage covers 21 T cell receptor beta chains from one sample sequenced in a study of blood T cell repertoires in COVID-19. Some clones are missing from TCRdb's copy, which holds only in-frame ones; the method was immunoSEQ multiplex PCR. In the table there are 140,000 to 150,000 clones, roughly 88% of which are singletons. The sample consisted of PBMCs or T cells enriched from blood (not recorded which). These TCRs come from a woman aged 25 to 39 with acute COVID-19.

V and J are TRBV18 and TRBJ2-7, with 9 positions matching TRBD1. CDR1 KGHSH and CDR2 LQKENI come from the germline V gene. The V segment lost 3 bases and the J segment 4 bases; nucleotides outside the gene matches: 13. The CDR3 totals 17 residues. The CDR3 bases are TGTGCCAGCTCACCGAGAACAGGGGGCGGCGGGAGATACGAGCAGTACTTC. Protein sequence: CASSPRTGGGGRYEQYF.

This rearrangement joins TRBV25-1 to TRBJ2-7; 9 bases align to TRBD1. CDR3 size: 14 residues. Germline trimming cut 0 bases from V and 5 bases from J; bases unmatched to any gene: 2. Looked up from germline, CDR1 is MGHDK and CDR2 is SYGVNS. The CDR3 here is CASSEYGTGNEQYF. Written as DNA, the CDR3 is TGTGCCAGCAGTGAATACGGGACAGGGAACGAGCAGTACTTC.

V and J are TRBV7-2 and TRBJ2-1; TRBD1 aligns across 10 bases. Germline trimming cut 5 bases from V and 4 bases from J; bases unmatched to any gene: 5. The germline V gene has CDR1 SGHTA and CDR2 FQGNSA. This CDR3 has 15 residues. The CDR3 DNA follows: TGTGCCAGCAGCCCCGGACAGGGGGGGTACAATGAGCAGTTCTTC. The encoded protein is CASSPGQGGYNEQFF.

This clone occurred once. CDR3 protein: CASSRDTAGETNEKLFF. The CDR3 DNA sequence: TGTGCCAGTAGTCGAGACACCGCAGGGGAAACTAATGAAAAACTGTTTTTT. The rearrangement joins TRBV19 to TRBJ1-4, with a possible D match to TRBD1 (6 bases). Trimming cost V 5 bases and J 1 base, with 17 bases left between them. There are 17 residues in the CDR3. Germline CDR1 reads LNHDA; CDR2 reads SQIVND (reference sequence).

This clone was detected only once. This chain uses TRBV5-1 with TRBJ1-1; D might be TRBD1 (5 bases). This CDR3 contains 13 residues. The V gene lost 2 bases and the J gene lost 4 bases, with 9 bases spanning the gap. The V gene's germline CDR1 is SGHRS and CDR2 YFSETQ. CDR3 sequence: CASSFIGATEAFF. The CDR3 DNA reads as TGCGCCAGCAGCTTCATAGGGGCCACTGAAGCTTTCTTT. The full variable domain, with the rest looked up from reference TRBV5-1 and TRBJ1-1, is KAGVTQTPRYLIKTRGQQVTLSCSPISGHRSVSWYQQTPGQGLQFLFEYFSETQRNKGNFPGRFSGRQFSNSRSEMNVSTLELGDSALYLCASSFIGATEAFFGQGTRLTVV.

The rearrangement links TRBV2 to TRBJ1-2, with TRBD1 matching 8 bases. Germline V gene sequence: CDR1 SNHLY, CDR2 FYNNEI. Unmatched junction bases numbered 5, after V lost 6 bases and J lost 8 bases. The CDR3 sequence is 12 residues long. The DNA of the CDR3 is TGTGCCAGCAGACCGGACAGGGACGGCTACACCTTC. Protein: CASRPDRDGYTF.

The chain links TRBV28 to TRBJ1-1, with D possibly matching TRBD1 (5 bases). V was cut by 3 bases and J by 11 bases, with 16 bases left in between. Germline-derived CDR1 and CDR2 are MDHEN and SYDVKM. This CDR3 comprises 13 residues. CDR3 region: CASSFAGQFSAFF. CDR3 DNA sequence: TGTGCCAGCAGTTTTGCAGGGCAATTTAGTGCTTTCTTT.

The chain is built from TRBV12-1 and TRBJ1-6; the tabulated D call, TRBD1, remains unverified against the DNA. TRBV12-1 is noted as a pseudogene. The CDR3 sequence is 16 residues long. The chain's CDR3 is CASSFPGINYNSPLHF. Here the CDR3 DNA reads TGTGCCAGCAGCTTTCCAGGAATTAACTATAATTCACCCCTCCACTTT.

The rearrangement links TRBV5-4 to TRBJ2-3; 11 bases align to TRBD2. This CDR3 comprises 17 residues. Germline V gene lookup returns CDR1 SGHNT and CDR2 YYREEE (reference sequence). The junction had 9 bases not matched to a gene; V was cut back by 0 bases and J by 6 bases. The CDR3 DNA is TGTGCCAGCAGCTTGGAGTTAGCGGGAGGGCCAAGGGATACGCAGTATTTT. Protein sequence: CASSLELAGGPRDTQYF.

J is TRBJ1-2 and V is TRBV18, with 11 nucleotides matching TRBD1. From germline, CDR1 is KGHSH and CDR2 LQKENI. The CDR3 length is 14 residues. V was clipped by 2 bases and J by 6 bases; unmatched bases: 2. The CDR3 loop is CASSPGQGADGYTF. CDR3 nucleotide sequence: TGTGCCAGCTCACCAGGACAGGGGGCAGATGGCTACACCTTC.

This clone has just a few counts. The rearrangement links TRBV4-2 to TRBJ2-2; D perhaps matches TRBD2 (5 bases). The V gene's germline CDR1 is LGHNA and CDR2 YNFKEQ. CDR3 length: 17 amino acids. V was pared by 0 bases and J by 8 bases, with 19 bases between. This chain's CDR3 is CASSQDGSGREWGELFF. The CDR3, as DNA: TGTGCCAGCAGCCAAGATGGGAGTGGCCGGGAATGGGGGGAGCTGTTTTTT.

The gene calls are TRBV29-1 and TRBJ2-5; 8 bases fit TRBD2. The length of the CDR3 is 14 residues. CDR1 and CDR2 (germline): SQVTM, ANQGSEA. J was trimmed by 4 bases and V by 0 bases; bases with no gene match: 4. The CDR3 nucleotides are TGCAGCGTTGAAGATCCCCTAGCGGGAGAGACCCAGTACTTC. This translates into CSVEDPLAGETQYF.

The CDR3 sequence is CASSQAAKNIQYF. The CDR3 DNA is TGTGCCAGCAGCCAAGCTGCCAAAAACATTCAGTACTTC. The rearrangement links TRBV7-2 to TRBJ2-4; no clear D. V lost 5 bases and J lost 1, with 6 bases in between. Per the germline V gene, CDR1 is SGHTA and CDR2 is FQGNSA. CDR3 length: 13 amino acids.

The chain links TRBV7-9 to TRBJ2-2; D perhaps matches TRBD1 (6 bases). Trimming removed 6 bases at V and 7 bases at J, with 15 bases between. Looked up from germline, CDR1 is SEHNR and CDR2 is FQNEAQ (reference sequence). The CDR3 sequence is 14 residues long. CDR3 nucleotides: TGTGCCAGCAGGAATACAGGGTCTATCGGGGAGCTGTTTTTT. Protein: CASRNTGSIGELFF.

The chain combines TRBV7-2 with TRBJ2-1; 10 bases align to TRBD2. Germline V CDR1 and CDR2: SGHTA, FQGNSA. CDR3 size: 15 residues. V shed 0 bases, J shed 6 bases, and the junction held 2 bases outside the gene matches. CDR3 sequence: CASSLASGRFNEQFF. DNA for the CDR3: TGTGCCAGCAGCTTAGCTAGCGGGAGGTTCAATGAGCAGTTCTTC.

This rearrangement joins TRBV10-3 to TRBJ2-5; TRBD2 agrees at 14 bases. CDR1 and CDR2 from the germline V gene are ENHRY and SYGVKD. This CDR3 has 18 amino acids. J gave up 4 bases and V 3 bases, and 10 bases lay outside the gene matches. CDR3 protein: CAISDPPGLAGVGETQYF. The CDR3 coding sequence is TGTGCCATCAGTGACCCCCCGGGACTAGCGGGAGTAGGAGAGACCCAGTACTTC.

J is TRBJ1-1 and V is TRBV4-3; D is unclear. V gave up 5 bases and J gave up 6 bases, with 16 bases separating them. The V gene's germline CDR1 is LGHNA and CDR2 YSLEER. The CDR3 runs to 14 residues. The CDR3 nucleotides are TGCGCCAGCAGCGCGTGGGCCGGTGCACCTGAAGCTTTCTTT. Encoded protein: CASSAWAGAPEAFF.

This chain uses TRBV5-1 with TRBJ2-3; TRBD1 is a possible D gene (5 bases). Germline V lookup: CDR1 SGHRS, CDR2 YFSETQ. CDR3 length: 14 amino acids. The V end was cut by 0 bases, the J end by 4 bases, with 9 bases between. The CDR3 bases are TGCGCCAGCAGCTTGGATCCAGGGTCAGATACGCAGTATTTT. Residues: CASSLDPGSDTQYF.

This sequence joins TRBV6-5 and TRBJ1-2, with 8 bases fitting TRBD1. The CDR3 contains 13 residues. V lost 7 bases to trimming and J lost 3 bases; unmatched junction nucleotides: 4. Germline V lookup: CDR1 MNHEY, CDR2 SVGAGI. The CDR3 here is CASTVQGDYGYTF. DNA for the CDR3: TGTGCCAGCACTGTACAGGGGGACTATGGCTACACCTTC.

This clone was counted a single time. The chain is built from TRBV27 and TRBJ2-7; maybe TRBD2 (7 bases). V gave up 6 bases and J gave up 2 bases, with 11 bases separating them. This CDR3 region has 13 residues. Germline loops: CDR1 MNHEY, CDR2 SMNVEV (reference sequence). The CDR3 nucleotides are TGTGCCAGCAGCCGCGGGGGCCCCTACGAGCAGTACTTC. This sequence encodes CASSRGGPYEQYF.

The V gene is TRBV6-5, the J gene TRBJ2-1; D perhaps matches TRBD2 (6 bases). CDR1 is MNHEY, CDR2 SVGAGI, per germline. The V end was cut by 2 bases, the J end by 4 bases, with 15 bases between. This CDR3 has 16 amino acids. CDR3 DNA sequence: TGTGCCAGCAGTTACAGTTGGGGGGAGTGGTACAATGAGCAGTTCTTC. The encoded protein is CASSYSWGEWYNEQFF.